These 27 T cell receptor beta chains came from one sample sequenced in a study of radiation and T cells in renal cell carcinoma. The time point was: baseline pretreatment blood. Treatment given: 15 Gy SBRT to primary tumor, nephrectomy 4 weeks later. The data were produced by immunoSEQ multiplex PCR, yet TCRdb's version contains in-frame clones alone and is incomplete. The profile covers around 160,000 clones, with roughly nine tenths appearing a single time and around 4.1% taken by the ten largest. The material sequenced was blood, taken from a patient whose treatment included radiotherapy and nephrectomy. Every receptor here comes from a woman in her 70s with renal cell carcinoma.

The chain couples TRBV7-2 to TRBJ2-4; no clear D gene. Germline-derived CDR1 and CDR2 are SGHTA and FQGNSA. This CDR3 is built from 14 residues. With 2 bases removed from V and 2 bases from J, the gap between germline ends came to 7 bases. CDR3 in DNA: TGTGCCAGCAGCTTATTAGCATCCAAAAACATTCAGTACTTC. Protein sequence: CASSLLASKNIQYF.

The rearrangement joins TRBV11-2 to TRBJ1-6, with D perhaps TRBD1 (6 bases). The CDR3 extends over 15 amino acids. The V end lost 6 bases, the J end lost 1 base, and 10 bases lay between the germline ends. Germline assignment: CDR1 SGHAT and CDR2 FQNNGV. CDR3 coding DNA: TGTGCCAGCAGGGGGGCGGTTTCCTATAATTCACCCCTCCACTTT. It is translated as CASRGAVSYNSPLHF.

CDR3 bases: TGTGCCTGGACGACATGGGGTACCAATCAGCCCCAGCATTTT. This translates into CAWTTWGTNQPQHF. The V gene is TRBV30, the J gene TRBJ1-5; D remains unclear. The CDR3 covers 14 residues. V lost 4 bases, J lost 3 bases, and 13 bases lay in between. CDR1 is GTSNPN and CDR2 is SVGIG in the germline V gene (reference sequence). Complete variable domain (other parts from reference TRBV30 and TRBJ1-5): SQTIHQWPATLVQPVGSPLSLECTVEGTSNPNLYWYRQAAGRGLQLLFYSVGIGQISSEVPQNLSASRPQDRQFILSSKKLLLSDSGFYLCAWTTWGTNQPQHFGDGTRLSIL.

The chain's CDR3 is CASSFRVAGRITGELFF. CDR3 coding DNA: TGTGCCAGCAGCTTCCGAGTAGCGGGGCGAATCACCGGGGAGCTGTTTTTT. This chain links TRBV7-8 with TRBJ2-2; 8 bases are shared with TRBD2. The CDR3 contains 17 residues. CDR1 is SGHVS, CDR2 FQNEAQ, per germline. V shed 3 bases, J shed 4 bases, and the junction held 10 bases outside the gene matches.

V usage is TRBV7-8 and J usage is TRBJ1-3; D remains unclear. Germline V gene sequence: CDR1 SGHVS, CDR2 FQNEAQ. The CDR3 loop spans 16 amino acids. The V and J ends lost 1 base and 0 bases respectively, with 10 bases between them. This chain's CDR3 is CASSLVKAPSGNTIYF. The CDR3 DNA reads TGTGCCAGCAGCTTAGTTAAAGCCCCCTCTGGAAACACCATATATTTT.

The V gene is TRBV28, the J gene TRBJ1-1; no clear D. This CDR3 is built from 13 residues. V lost 10 bases and J 6 bases, leaving 18 bases between the germline ends. Germline assignment: CDR1 MDHEN and CDR2 SYDVKM. The chain's CDR3 is CATRGGKGPEAFF. DNA of the CDR3: TGTGCCACCCGGGGAGGGAAGGGCCCTGAAGCTTTCTTT. The full variable domain, rest sourced from reference TRBV28 and TRBJ1-1, is DVKVTQSSRYLVKRTGEKVFLECVQDMDHENMFWYRQDPGLGLRLIYFSYDVKMKEKGDIPEGYSVSREKKERFSLILESASTNQTSMYLCATRGGKGPEAFFGQGTRLTVV.

This chain links TRBV5-1 with TRBJ2-7; a possible D gene is TRBD1 (5 bases). V was clipped by 1 base and J by 6 bases, with 20 bases between them. Germline V CDR1 and CDR2: SGHRS, YFSETQ. The CDR3 is made up of 16 amino acids. The CDR3 sequence is CASSLNPRKKGREQYF. Here the CDR3 DNA reads TGCGCCAGCAGCTTGAACCCCAGGAAGAAGGGGCGCGAGCAGTACTTC.

This clone occurred once. The chain uses TRBV7-9 and TRBJ2-2, with D perhaps being TRBD1 or TRBD2 (6 bases each). Germline V CDR1 and CDR2: SEHNR, FQNEAQ (reference sequence). CDR3 size: 17 residues. V dropped 3 bases and J dropped 4 bases, with 18 bases sitting between them. In DNA, the CDR3 is TGTGCCAGCAGCTTCCTACTCCAGGGGAGGCTCACCGGGGAGCTGTTTTTT. This translates into CASSFLLQGRLTGELFF. The variable domain in full, completed from reference TRBV7-9 and TRBJ2-2, reads DTGVSQNPRHKITKRGQNVTFRCDPISEHNRLYWYRQTLGQGPEFLTYFQNEAQLEKSRLLSDRFSAERPKGSFSTLEIQRTEQGDSAMYLCASSFLLQGRLTGELFFGEGSRLTVL.

V usage is TRBV7-2 and J usage is TRBJ1-6; tentative D call: TRBD1 (5 bases). V lost 1 base, J lost 6 bases, and 10 bases lay in between. CDR1 and CDR2 (germline): SGHTA, FQGNSA. CDR3 length: 15 amino acids. CDR3 in amino acids: CASSLEFRGNSPLHF. Here the CDR3 DNA reads TGTGCCAGCAGCTTAGAGTTTAGGGGTAATTCACCCCTCCACTTT.

The V and J genes are TRBV7-2 and TRBJ2-5; tentatively, D is TRBD1 (6 bases). Germline CDR1 and CDR2: SGHTA and FQGNSA. The V gene lost 5 bases and the J gene lost 7 bases, with 20 bases spanning the gap. This CDR3 spans 15 amino acids. CDR3 sequence reads: CASSPSPQGFGTQYF. CDR3 nucleotide sequence: TGTGCCAGCAGCCCCAGCCCACAGGGTTTCGGGACCCAGTACTTC.

Points on this clone: The germline gene is not matched at one end of the junction; a read error may be the cause. V is TRBV4-2 and J is TRBJ2-1; TRBD2 matches 14 bases. CDR1 is LGHNA, CDR2 YNFKEQ, per germline. The CDR3 sequence is 19 residues long. As DNA, the CDR3 is TGTGCCACCAGCCCCGGACTAGCGGGGGGACAAAGCTCCTACAATGAGCAGTTCTTC. It encodes CATSPGLAGGQSSYNEQFF.

V gene TRBV27 combines with J gene TRBJ1-6, with D possibly TRBD1 on 5 matching bases. The germline gives CDR1 MNHEY, CDR2 SMNVEV (reference sequence). V was clipped by 3 bases and J by 1 base, with 10 bases between them. The CDR3 runs to 16 residues. As DNA, the CDR3 is TGTGCCAGCAGTTTCCGGGGGGAATCCTATAATTCACCCCTCCACTTT. Protein product: CASSFRGESYNSPLHF.

V is TRBV18 and J is TRBJ1-4, with 9 bases aligning to TRBD1. The CDR3 contains 14 residues. Germline assignment: CDR1 KGHSH and CDR2 LQKENI. The J segment lost 7 bases and the V segment lost 5 bases, leaving 5 bases of the junction unmatched. Written as DNA, the CDR3 is TGTGCCAGCTCAGCAGGGACAGGGTCTGAAAAACTGTTTTTT. Translation: CASSAGTGSEKLFF.

This clone was observed once. The chain combines TRBV28 with TRBJ1-6; 12 positions agree with TRBD1. V trimming: 2 bases; J trimming: 7 bases; junction bases outside the gene matches: 6. Germline V gives CDR1 MDHEN, CDR2 SYDVKM. This CDR3 spans 17 amino acids. The CDR3 is CASSLPGQGAGNSPLHF. DNA for the CDR3: TGTGCCAGCAGTTTACCGGGACAGGGGGCCGGGAATTCACCCCTCCACTTT.

J is TRBJ1-3 and V is TRBV18; no definite D call. This CDR3 is built from 18 residues. With 3 bases removed from V and 2 bases from J, the gap between germline ends came to 20 bases. Germline values: CDR1 KGHSH, CDR2 LQKENI. The CDR3 reads CASSPLRPSGLPGNTIYF. The CDR3 nucleotides read TGTGCCAGCTCACCCTTACGACCATCTGGGTTACCTGGAAACACCATATATTTT.

This chain joins TRBV4-2 and TRBJ1-3; D gene ambiguous. Trimming pared 0 bases from V and 8 bases from J, leaving 8 bases between. The germline V gene encodes CDR1 LGHNA and CDR2 YNFKEQ. This CDR3 is 13 amino acids long. The CDR3 region is CASSQELGYTIYF. The CDR3 nucleotides read TGTGCCAGCAGCCAAGAGTTAGGGTACACCATATATTTT.

The chain couples TRBV4-3 to TRBJ1-1; no definite D call. V was clipped by 0 bases and J by 4 bases, with 15 bases between them. Germline CDR1 is LGHNA and CDR2 is YSLEER. The CDR3 covers 16 residues. CDR3 bases: TGCGCCAGCAGCCAAGATGGTAGTGGAGGAGGCACTGAAGCTTTCTTT. It yields the protein CASSQDGSGGGTEAFF.

This clone was seen a few times. The V gene is TRBV2, the J gene TRBJ1-1; D perhaps matches TRBD1 (6 bases). The CDR3 is 14 residues long. Trimming pared 10 bases from V and 4 bases from J, leaving 19 bases between. Germline CDR1 reads SNHLY; CDR2 reads FYNNEI. CDR3 sequence: CATKGTGIGTEAFF. DNA of the CDR3: TGTGCCACCAAGGGTACAGGGATAGGCACTGAAGCTTTCTTT.

The chain employs TRBV19 and TRBJ2-7; no clear D. Trimming removed 0 bases from V and 2 bases from J, with 11 bases in between. CDR1 LNHDA and CDR2 SQIVND come from the germline V gene (reference sequence). The CDR3 is 15 amino acids. The CDR3 spells CASSIDLVRTYEQYF. The CDR3 region has the DNA TGTGCCAGTAGTATAGATCTTGTCAGAACCTACGAGCAGTACTTC.

The rearrangement uses TRBV19 and TRBJ1-5; no definite D call. V was pared by 6 bases and J by 2 bases, with 11 bases between. The CDR3 has 14 amino acids. The germline V gene encodes CDR1 LNHDA and CDR2 SQIVND (reference sequence). This chain's CDR3 is CASRRSLGNQPQHF. CDR3 bases: TGTGCCAGTAGGCGATCATTAGGCAATCAGCCCCAGCATTTT.

The chain employs TRBV28 and TRBJ1-2; D is ambiguous. This CDR3 comprises 12 residues. The V gene lost 3 bases and the J gene lost 6 bases, with 8 bases spanning the gap. CDR1 is MDHEN and CDR2 is SYDVKM in the germline V gene. In DNA, the CDR3 is TGTGCCAGCAGTTTGAGTGGGGATGGCTACACCTTC. Residues: CASSLSGDGYTF.

The chain joins TRBV11-3 to TRBJ1-2; 8 bases are a match to TRBD1. CDR1 is SGHNT, CDR2 YENEEA, per germline. V shed 3 bases, J shed 2 bases, and the junction held 5 bases outside the gene matches. CDR3 length equals 15 residues. The CDR3 DNA sequence: TGTGCCAGCAGCTTGGACACAGGGGGAAACTATGGCTACACCTTC. Its translation: CASSLDTGGNYGYTF.

The chain is built from TRBV5-1 and TRBJ1-5; D remains ambiguous. Germline V gives CDR1 SGHRS, CDR2 YFSETQ. Trimming took 0 bases from V and 0 from J, leaving 7 bases between them. This CDR3 contains 15 residues. CDR3 protein: CASSLDSYSNQPQHF. CDR3 nucleotides: TGCGCCAGCAGCTTGGACAGCTATAGCAATCAGCCCCAGCATTTT.

The rearrangement uses TRBV10-2 and TRBJ2-7, with D hard to call. CDR3 length: 13 amino acids. Germline CDR1 WSHSY, CDR2 SAAADI. Trimming removed 6 bases from V and 4 bases from J, with 13 bases in between. The CDR3 DNA follows: TGCGCCAGCAGAGGGCAGACGAAATACGAGCAGTACTTC. This codes for CASRGQTKYEQYF.

The V call is TRBV4-1, the J call TRBJ2-7; D call uncertain. CDR1 MGHRA and CDR2 YSYEKL come from the germline V gene. The CDR3 is 14 amino acids. The germline V and J ends were trimmed by 0 bases and 0 bases, with 6 bases remaining between them. The CDR3 region is CASSQEPGSYEQYF. The CDR3 coding sequence is TGCGCCAGCAGCCAAGAGCCGGGCTCCTACGAGCAGTACTTC.

This clone came up once. This sequence joins TRBV18 and TRBJ1-2; 7 positions agree with TRBD1. Germline values: CDR1 KGHSH, CDR2 LQKENI. V dropped 3 bases and J dropped 1; count of bases not matched to a gene: 2. The CDR3 totals 14 residues. The chain's CDR3 is CASSPGQSNYGYTF. CDR3 nucleotide sequence: TGTGCCAGCTCACCGGGACAGAGTAACTATGGCTACACCTTC.

The rearrangement links TRBV6-6 to TRBJ1-1; D is perhaps TRBD1 (5 bases). CDR1 is MNHNY and CDR2 is SVGAGI in the germline V gene (reference sequence). V lost 7 bases to trimming and J lost 2 bases, with 17 bases between them. This CDR3 has 15 amino acids. CDR3 DNA sequence: TGTGCCAGCAACCCGCCGGGGGTCGCTAACACTGAAGCTTTCTTT. Translated: CASNPPGVANTEAFF.